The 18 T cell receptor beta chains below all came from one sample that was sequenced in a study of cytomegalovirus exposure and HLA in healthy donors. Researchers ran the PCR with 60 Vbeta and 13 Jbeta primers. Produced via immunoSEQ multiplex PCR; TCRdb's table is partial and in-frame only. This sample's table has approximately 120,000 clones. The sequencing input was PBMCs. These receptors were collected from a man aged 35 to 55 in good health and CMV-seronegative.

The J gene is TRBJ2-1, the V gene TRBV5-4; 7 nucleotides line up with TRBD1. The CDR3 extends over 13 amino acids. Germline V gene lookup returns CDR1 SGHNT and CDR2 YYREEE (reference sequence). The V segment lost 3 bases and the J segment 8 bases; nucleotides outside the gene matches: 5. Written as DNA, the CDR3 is TGTGCCAGCAGCTCCCAGGGGGTGGATGAGCAGTTCTTC. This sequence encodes CASSSQGVDEQFF.

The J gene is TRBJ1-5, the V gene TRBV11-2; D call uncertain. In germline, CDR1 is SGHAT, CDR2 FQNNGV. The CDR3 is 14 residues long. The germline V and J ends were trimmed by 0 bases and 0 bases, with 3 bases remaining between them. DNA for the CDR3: TGTGCCAGCAGCTTAGAAGCTAGCAATCAGCCCCAGCATTTT. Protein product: CASSLEASNQPQHF. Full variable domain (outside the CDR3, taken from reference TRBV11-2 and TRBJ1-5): EAGVAQSPRYKIIEKRQSVAFWCNPISGHATLYWYQQILGQGPKLLIQFQNNGVVDDSQLPKDRFSAERLKGVDSTLKIQPAKLEDSAVYLCASSLEASNQPQHFGDGTRLSIL.

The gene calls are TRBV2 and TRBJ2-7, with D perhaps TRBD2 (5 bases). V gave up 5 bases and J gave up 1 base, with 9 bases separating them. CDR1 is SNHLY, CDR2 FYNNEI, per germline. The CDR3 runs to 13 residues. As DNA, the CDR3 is TGTGCCAGCAGTCTGGGGAGTTCCTACGAGCAGTACTTC. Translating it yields CASSLGSSYEQYF.

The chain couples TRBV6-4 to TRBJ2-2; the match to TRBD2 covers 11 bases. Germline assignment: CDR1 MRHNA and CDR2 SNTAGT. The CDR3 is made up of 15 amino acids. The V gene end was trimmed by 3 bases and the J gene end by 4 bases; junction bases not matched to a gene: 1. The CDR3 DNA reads TGTGCCAGCAGTGAGGGACTAGCGGCCACCGGGGAGCTGTTTTTT. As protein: CASSEGLAATGELFF.

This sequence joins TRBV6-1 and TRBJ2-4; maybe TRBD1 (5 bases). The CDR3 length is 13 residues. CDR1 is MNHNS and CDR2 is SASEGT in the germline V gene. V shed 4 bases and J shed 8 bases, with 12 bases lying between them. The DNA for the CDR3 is TGTGCCAGCAGTGTCAGGGTGTCGGACATTCAGTACTTC. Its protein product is CASSVRVSDIQYF.

The CDR3 region is CASSSFGGREAQYF. The CDR3 nucleotides are TGTGCCAGCAGCTCCTTCGGGGGTCGGGAGGCCCAGTACTTC. V gene TRBV7-9 combines with J gene TRBJ2-5; TRBD2 agrees at 7 bases. Germline-derived CDR1 and CDR2 are SEHNR and FQNEAQ (reference sequence). There are 14 residues in the CDR3. After removal of 4 bases from V and 9 bases from J, the junction contained 11 bases not matched to a gene.

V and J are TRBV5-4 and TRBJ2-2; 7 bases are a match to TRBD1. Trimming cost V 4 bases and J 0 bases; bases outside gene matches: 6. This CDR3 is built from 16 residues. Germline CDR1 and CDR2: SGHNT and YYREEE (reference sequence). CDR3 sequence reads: CASSGNRGTNTGELFF. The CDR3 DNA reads TGTGCCAGCAGCGGAAACAGGGGCACGAACACCGGGGAGCTGTTTTTT.

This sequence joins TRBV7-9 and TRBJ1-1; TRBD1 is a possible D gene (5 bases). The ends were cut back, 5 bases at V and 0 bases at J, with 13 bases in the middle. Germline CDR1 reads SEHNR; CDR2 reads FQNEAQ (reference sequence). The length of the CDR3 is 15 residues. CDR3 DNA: TGTGCCAGCAGCGGCCCGGGGGGAATGAACACTGAAGCTTTCTTT. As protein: CASSGPGGMNTEAFF.

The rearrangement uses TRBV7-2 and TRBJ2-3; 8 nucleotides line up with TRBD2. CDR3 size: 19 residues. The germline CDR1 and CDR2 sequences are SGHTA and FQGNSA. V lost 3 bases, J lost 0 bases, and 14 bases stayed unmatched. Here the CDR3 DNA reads TGTGCCAGCAGCTTTAGCGGGGCTAGCGGAAGTCCGAGCACAGATACGCAGTATTTT. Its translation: CASSFSGASGSPSTDTQYF. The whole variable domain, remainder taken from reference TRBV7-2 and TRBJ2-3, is GAGVSQSPSNKVTEKGKDVELRCDPISGHTALYWYRQSLGQGLEFLIYFQGNSAPDKSGLPSDRFSAERTGGSVSTLTIQRTQQEDSAVYLCASSFSGASGSPSTDTQYFGPGTRLTVL.

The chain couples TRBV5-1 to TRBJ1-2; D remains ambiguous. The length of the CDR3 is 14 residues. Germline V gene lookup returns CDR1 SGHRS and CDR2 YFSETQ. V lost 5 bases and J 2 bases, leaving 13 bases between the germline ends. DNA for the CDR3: TGCGCCAGCAGGATCAATTTGGGCAACTATGGCTACACCTTC. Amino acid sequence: CASRINLGNYGYTF.

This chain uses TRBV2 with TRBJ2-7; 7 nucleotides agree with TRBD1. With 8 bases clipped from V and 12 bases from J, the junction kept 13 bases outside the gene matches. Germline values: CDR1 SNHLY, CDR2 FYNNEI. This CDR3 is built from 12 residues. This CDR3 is CASVDRAYGPYF. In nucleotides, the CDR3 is TGTGCCAGCGTAGACAGGGCTTACGGTCCGTACTTC.

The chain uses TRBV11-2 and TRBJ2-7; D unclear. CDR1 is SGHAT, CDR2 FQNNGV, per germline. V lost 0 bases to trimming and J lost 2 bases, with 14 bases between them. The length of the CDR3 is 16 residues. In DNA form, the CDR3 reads TGTGCCAGCAGCTTAGATAATACCGGCGGAACCTACGAGCAGTACTTC. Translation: CASSLDNTGGTYEQYF.

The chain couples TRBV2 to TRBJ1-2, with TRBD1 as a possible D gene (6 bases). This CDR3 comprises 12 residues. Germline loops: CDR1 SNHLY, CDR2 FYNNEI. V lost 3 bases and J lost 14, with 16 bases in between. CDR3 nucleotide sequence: TGTGCCAGCAGTGACAGGGGTCCCTGGGAGACCTTC. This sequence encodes CASSDRGPWETF.

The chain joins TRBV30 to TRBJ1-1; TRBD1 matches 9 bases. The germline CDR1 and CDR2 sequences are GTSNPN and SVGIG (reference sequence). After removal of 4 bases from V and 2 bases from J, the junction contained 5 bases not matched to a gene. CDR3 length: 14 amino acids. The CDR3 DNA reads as TGTGCCTGGAAATACAGGGGGCTAAACACTGAAGCTTTCTTT. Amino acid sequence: CAWKYRGLNTEAFF.

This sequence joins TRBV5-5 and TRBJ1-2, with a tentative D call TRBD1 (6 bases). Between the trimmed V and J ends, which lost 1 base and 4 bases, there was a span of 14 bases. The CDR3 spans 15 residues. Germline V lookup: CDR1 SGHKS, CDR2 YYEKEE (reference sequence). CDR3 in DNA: TGTGCCAGCAGCTTGTCGGGGGGCATATTCTATGGCTACACCTTC. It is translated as CASSLSGGIFYGYTF. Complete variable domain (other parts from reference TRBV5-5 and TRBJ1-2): DAGVTQSPTHLIKTRGQQVTLRCSPISGHKSVSWYQQVLGQGPQFIFQYYEKEERGRGNFPDRFSARQFPNYSSELNVNALLLGDSALYLCASSLSGGIFYGYTFGSGTRLTVV.

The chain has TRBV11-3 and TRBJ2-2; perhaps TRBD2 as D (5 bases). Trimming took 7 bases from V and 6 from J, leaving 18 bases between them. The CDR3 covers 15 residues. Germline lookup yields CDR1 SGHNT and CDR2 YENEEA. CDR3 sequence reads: CASTPIRGPAGELFF. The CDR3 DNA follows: TGTGCCAGCACCCCTATTCGAGGGCCTGCCGGGGAGCTGTTTTTT. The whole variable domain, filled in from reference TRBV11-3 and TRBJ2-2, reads EAGVVQSPRYKIIEKKQPVAFWCNPISGHNTLYWYLQNLGQGPELLIRYENEEAVDDSQLPKDRFSAERLKGVDSTLKIQPAELGDSAVYLCASTPIRGPAGELFFGEGSRLTVL.

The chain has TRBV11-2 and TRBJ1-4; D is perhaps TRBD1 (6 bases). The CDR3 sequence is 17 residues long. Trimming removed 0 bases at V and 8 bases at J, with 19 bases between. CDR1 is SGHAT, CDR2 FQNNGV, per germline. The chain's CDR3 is CASSLDLMGARGEKLFF. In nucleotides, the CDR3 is TGTGCCAGCAGCTTAGACCTTATGGGGGCGAGGGGAGAAAAACTGTTTTTT.

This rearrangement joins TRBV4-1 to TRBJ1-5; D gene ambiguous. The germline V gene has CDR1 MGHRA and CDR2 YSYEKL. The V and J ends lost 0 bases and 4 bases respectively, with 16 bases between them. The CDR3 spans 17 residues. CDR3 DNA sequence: TGCGCCAGCAGCCAAGATATCCCCGGGGTTGTGAATCAGCCCCAGCATTTT. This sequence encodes CASSQDIPGVVNQPQHF.